The 20 T cell receptor beta chains below all came from one sample that was sequenced in a study of T-cell memory formation after mild COVID-19. TCRdb re-analysed the 5' RACE reads in MiXCR, keeping a single row per CDR3 protein. The sample lists 400,000 to 500,000 distinct CDR3 sequences; 15% to 25% were seen once. The sample was PBMCs or a T cell subset sorted from them (not recorded which). Receptor source: an adult woman who had mild COVID-19 (a few samples of this study predate the infection). Cell type and time point are not known.

The V call is TRBV27, the J call TRBJ1-4; D might be TRBD1 (5 bases). Germline V lookup: CDR1 MNHEY, CDR2 SMNVEV (reference sequence). This CDR3 is built from 15 residues. The V gene lost 6 bases and the J gene lost 5 bases, with 16 bases spanning the gap. CDR3 loop: CASRPFGGLNEKLFF. DNA for the CDR3: TGTGCCAGCAGGCCCTTTGGGGGGTTAAATGAAAAACTGTTTTTT.

This clonotype was detected only a few times. V is TRBV20-1 and J is TRBJ2-5; D might be TRBD1 or TRBD2, each matching 5 bases. CDR1 and CDR2 from the germline V gene are DFQATT and SNEGSKA (reference sequence). The CDR3 length is 15 residues. With 3 bases removed from V and 5 bases from J, the gap between germline ends came to 19 bases. The CDR3 DNA sequence: TGCAGTGCTAGTGACGCCGGGACCCCACCCGAGACCCAGTACTTC. Its translation: CSASDAGTPPETQYF.

The chain recombines TRBV5-1 with TRBJ2-7; D gene unclear. From germline, CDR1 is SGHRS and CDR2 YFSETQ. The CDR3 extends over 15 amino acids. V lost 4 bases, J lost 0 bases, and 14 bases lay in between. The CDR3 loop reads CASSRDAGLSYEQYF. As DNA, the CDR3 is TGCGCCAGCAGCCGAGACGCAGGCCTCTCCTACGAGCAGTACTTC.

This clonotype was counted between two and nine times. The V gene is TRBV4-3, the J gene TRBJ1-1, with D possibly matching TRBD1 (5 bases). Between the trimmed V and J ends, which lost 1 base and 3 bases, there was a span of 15 bases. Germline V gene sequence: CDR1 LGHNA, CDR2 YSLEER. The CDR3 contains 16 residues. The CDR3 sequence: CASSQGIRDAYTEAFF. The CDR3 DNA is TGCGCCAGCAGCCAAGGAATCCGGGACGCCTACACTGAAGCTTTCTTT.

This clonotype was seen more than once but under ten times. The V call is TRBV12-5, the J call TRBJ2-7; D is perhaps TRBD2 (5 bases). V was pared by 7 bases and J by 0 bases, with 13 bases between. The germline CDR1 and CDR2 sequences are LGHNT and FRNRAP. The CDR3 is made up of 14 amino acids. As DNA, the CDR3 is TGTGCTAGTGCCCCCGGGGTCCGCTCCTACGAGCAGTACTTC. Translated, it gives CASAPGVRSYEQYF.

A few counts support this clonotype. The V and J genes are TRBV30 and TRBJ2-7; possibly TRBD2 for D (5 bases). CDR1 is GTSNPN and CDR2 is SVGIG in the germline V gene (reference sequence). V was clipped by 3 bases and J by 2 bases, with 8 bases between them. The CDR3 length is 12 residues. CDR3 DNA: TGTGCCTGGAGCGGGGTGACCTACGAGCAGTACTTC. It encodes CAWSGVTYEQYF.

About this clonotype: Germline is not matched at one junction end, which may reflect a read error. The chain recombines TRBV9 with TRBJ1-1; tentatively, D is TRBD1 (6 bases). The CDR3 is 12 residues long. In germline, CDR1 is SGDLS, CDR2 YYNGEE. Here the CDR3 reads CASSTTTGPLLF. The CDR3 DNA follows: TGTGCCAGCAGCACCACTACAGGGCCGCTCCTCTTT.

The genes are TRBV11-2 and TRBJ1-1; no definite D call. This CDR3 contains 16 residues. Trimming stripped 1 base from V and 6 bases from J, with 18 bases between. The germline V gene encodes CDR1 SGHAT and CDR2 FQNNGV. DNA of the CDR3: TGTGCCAGCAGCTTAGTAGATCTTATGTCGGGGTCTGAAGCTTTCTTT. It specifies CASSLVDLMSGSEAFF.

This clonotype was counted between two and nine times. The DNA of the CDR3 is TGCAGTGCTAGAGATGGGGGACACGAAGCTTTCTTT. Translating gives CSARDGGHEAFF. V gene TRBV20-1 combines with J gene TRBJ1-1; tentatively, D is TRBD1 (6 bases). The CDR3 extends over 12 amino acids. Germline V gene data show CDR1 as DFQATT and CDR2 as SNEGSKA (reference sequence). V was cut by 0 bases and J by 8 bases, with 10 bases left in between.

The table lists this clonotype with a few counts. The chain recombines TRBV4-1 with TRBJ2-4; 8 bases map to TRBD2. CDR3 length equals 19 residues. V lost 0 bases, J lost 6 bases, and 16 bases stayed unmatched. Germline V gene sequence: CDR1 MGHRA, CDR2 YSYEKL. CDR3 amino acids: CASSQDKASGGVLGNIQYF. The CDR3 bases are TGCGCCAGCAGCCAAGATAAGGCGAGCGGGGGAGTTCTGGGAAACATTCAGTACTTC.

The chain uses TRBV12-3 or TRBV12-4 and TRBJ2-5; D is unclear. V dropped 6 bases and J dropped 2 bases, with 7 bases sitting between them. This CDR3 region has 12 residues. CDR3 in DNA: TGTGCCAGCAGCTCCTGGCAAGAGACCCAGTACTTC. It codes for CASSSWQETQYF.

This clonotype has only a few counts. V usage is TRBV5-4 and J usage is TRBJ1-1; D is unresolved. There are 14 residues in the CDR3. CDR1 and CDR2 from the germline V gene are SGHNT and YYREEE (reference sequence). V gave up 3 bases and J gave up 0 bases, with 9 bases separating them. CDR3 bases: TGTGCCAGCAGCTCCCTCAGTCTGAACACTGAAGCTTTCTTT. Its translation is CASSSLSLNTEAFF.

The chain employs TRBV7-9 and TRBJ2-4; a possible D gene is TRBD2 (5 bases). Trimming stripped 4 bases from V and 0 bases from J, with 13 bases between. CDR1 and CDR2 from the germline V gene are SEHNR and FQNEAQ (reference sequence). This CDR3 is 16 amino acids long. CDR3 sequence: CASSYGLFLAKNIQYF. The CDR3 DNA is TGTGCCAGCAGCTATGGACTGTTCCTAGCCAAAAACATTCAGTACTTC.

V gene TRBV3-1 combines with J gene TRBJ2-6; the D gene is possibly TRBD1 (6 bases). The CDR3 sequence is 18 residues long. V was cut by 3 bases and J by 4 bases, with 19 bases left in between. CDR1 and CDR2 (germline): LGHDT, YNNKEL (reference sequence). CDR3 nucleotide sequence: TGTGCCAGCAGCCACCCAGTATTGGCAGGGGCCGGGGCCAACGTCCTGACTTTC. Its protein product is CASSHPVLAGAGANVLTF.

This clonotype appeared once. V gene TRBV3-1 combines with J gene TRBJ2-3; perhaps TRBD2 as D (6 bases). This CDR3 contains 17 residues. V dropped 1 base and J dropped 6 bases, with 20 bases sitting between them. In germline, CDR1 is LGHDT, CDR2 YNNKEL (reference sequence). CDR3 region: CASSQVGYGSAADTQYF. In DNA form, the CDR3 reads TGTGCCAGCAGCCAAGTCGGGTACGGGAGCGCGGCGGATACGCAGTATTTT.

There are a few counts of this clonotype. The chain combines TRBV15 with TRBJ2-1, with D unresolved. The CDR3 has 9 amino acids. Germline V lookup: CDR1 LNHNV, CDR2 YYDKDF (reference sequence). With 7 bases removed from V and 10 bases from J, the gap between germline ends came to 5 bases. CDR3 DNA: TGTGCCACCACGTGGGAGCAGTTCTTC. The encoded protein is CATTWEQFF.

The table lists this clonotype with a few counts. The chain combines TRBV7-6 with TRBJ2-2; TRBD1 matches at 9 bases. Unmatched junction bases numbered 7, after V lost 1 base and J lost 4 bases. Germline V gene lookup returns CDR1 SGHVS and CDR2 FNYEAQ. This CDR3 contains 17 residues. The CDR3 coding sequence is TGTGCCAGCAGCTTAGTCCAAGGACAGGGGAGCACCGGGGAGCTGTTTTTT. It specifies CASSLVQGQGSTGELFF.

The rearrangement uses TRBV27 and TRBJ1-1; no clear D gene. V lost 2 bases and J 5 bases, leaving 12 bases between the germline ends. CDR1 and CDR2 (germline): MNHEY, SMNVEV (reference sequence). There are 14 residues in the CDR3. The CDR3 spells CASSLTQIITEAFF. CDR3 in DNA: TGTGCCAGCAGTTTAACCCAGATTATAACTGAAGCTTTCTTT.

This clonotype has a handful of counts. V usage is TRBV6-5 and J usage is TRBJ2-1, with D tentatively TRBD1 (6 bases). Germline assignment: CDR1 MNHEY and CDR2 SVGAGI. The V gene lost 2 bases and the J gene lost 9 bases, with 11 bases spanning the gap. The CDR3 is made up of 13 amino acids. CDR3 DNA: TGTGCCAGCAGTTACGCACAGGGCACTGAGCAGTTCTTC. Amino acid sequence: CASSYAQGTEQFF.

The CDR3 DNA reads as TGTGCCAGCAGTTTGGCAGCACAGTATGGCTACACCTTC. It encodes CASSLAAQYGYTF. The J gene is TRBJ1-2, the V gene TRBV12-3 or TRBV12-4; D remains ambiguous. Between the trimmed V and J ends, which lost 3 bases and 5 bases, there was a span of 10 bases. The CDR3 has 13 amino acids.